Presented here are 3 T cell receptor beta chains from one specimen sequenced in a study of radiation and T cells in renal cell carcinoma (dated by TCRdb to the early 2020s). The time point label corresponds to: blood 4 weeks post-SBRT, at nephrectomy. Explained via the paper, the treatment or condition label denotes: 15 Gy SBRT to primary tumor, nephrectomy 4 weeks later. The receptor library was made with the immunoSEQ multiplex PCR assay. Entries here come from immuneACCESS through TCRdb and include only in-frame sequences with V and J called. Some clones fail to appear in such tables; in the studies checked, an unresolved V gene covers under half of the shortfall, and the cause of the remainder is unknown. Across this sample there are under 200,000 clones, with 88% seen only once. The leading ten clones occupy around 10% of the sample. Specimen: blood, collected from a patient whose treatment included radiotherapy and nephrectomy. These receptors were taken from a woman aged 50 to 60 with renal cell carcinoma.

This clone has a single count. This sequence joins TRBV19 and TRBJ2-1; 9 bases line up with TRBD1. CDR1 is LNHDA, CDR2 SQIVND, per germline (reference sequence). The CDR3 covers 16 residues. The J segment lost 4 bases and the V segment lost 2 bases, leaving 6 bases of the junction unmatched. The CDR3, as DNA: TGTGCCAGTAGTATACCGGGACAGGGATGGTACAATGAGCAGTTCTTC. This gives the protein CASSIPGQGWYNEQFF.

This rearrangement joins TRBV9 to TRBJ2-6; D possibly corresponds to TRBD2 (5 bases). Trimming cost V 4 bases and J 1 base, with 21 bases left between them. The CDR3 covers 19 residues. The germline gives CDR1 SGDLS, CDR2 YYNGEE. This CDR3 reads CASSLTIPRPGSGANVLTF. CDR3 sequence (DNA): TGTGCCAGCAGCCTGACCATCCCTCGGCCGGGGTCTGGGGCCAACGTCCTGACTTTC.

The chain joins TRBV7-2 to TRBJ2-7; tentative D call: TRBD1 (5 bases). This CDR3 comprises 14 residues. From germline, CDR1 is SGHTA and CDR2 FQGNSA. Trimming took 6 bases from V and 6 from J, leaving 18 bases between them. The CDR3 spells CASRGLGDFSEQYF. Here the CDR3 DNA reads TGTGCCAGCAGGGGGTTAGGGGATTTTTCCGAGCAGTACTTC.